This note documents a single T cell receptor beta chain sequence. Produced via immunoSEQ multiplex PCR; TCRdb's table is partial and in-frame only. The data hold approximately 87,000 clones, with approximately 95% observed a single time. CDR1 is GTSNPN, CDR2 SVGIG, per germline (reference sequence). Between the trimmed V and J ends, which lost 1 base and 2 bases, there was a span of 12 bases. The CDR3 is 14 residues long. These data belong to a study of technical replicates of blood from several donors. V usage is TRBV30 and J usage is TRBJ2-7, with D tentatively TRBD2 (6 bases). The clonotype was recovered from a human donor in good health. Sequenced input: T cells isolated from PBMCs. The DNA for the CDR3 is TGTGCCTGGAGTGCTTCGTGGGGGGCCTACGAGCAGTACTTC. This sequence encodes CAWSASWGAYEQYF.